Shown below are 8 T cell receptor beta chains from a single sample sequenced in a study of radiation and T cells in renal cell carcinoma. Method: immunoSEQ multiplex PCR; TCRdb's copy keeps in-frame clones and lacks some. The sample contains 50,000 to 70,000 clones, about 80% of which appear only once. Time point meaning: blood 4 weeks post-SBRT, at nephrectomy. Regarding treatment: 15 Gy SBRT to primary tumor, nephrectomy 4 weeks later. Specimen: blood, collected from a patient whose treatment included radiotherapy and nephrectomy. The receptors were gathered from a man in his sixties with renal cell carcinoma.

J is TRBJ2-2 and V is TRBV7-9; either TRBD1 or TRBD2 may supply D (5 bases each). Germline CDR1 is SEHNR and CDR2 is FQNEAQ (reference sequence). V was trimmed by 7 bases and J by 4 bases, leaving 13 bases between them. The CDR3 loop spans 14 amino acids. CDR3 loop: CASIGTASTGELFF. The DNA for the CDR3 is TGTGCCAGCATCGGGACGGCGAGCACCGGGGAGCTGTTTTTT.

This chain connects TRBV7-3 to TRBJ2-2, with 10 bases aligning to TRBD2. Germline CDR1 SGHTA, CDR2 FQGTGA. The CDR3 runs 18 residues. Trimming at V came to 2 bases and at J to 0 bases, leaving 6 bases not matched to a gene. CDR3 DNA sequence: TGTGCCAGCAGCTTAGACAGCGGGAGGGCCGCGAACACCGGGGAGCTGTTTTTT. This gives the protein CASSLDSGRAANTGELFF.

V gene TRBV7-8 combines with J gene TRBJ1-5; D remains unclear. Trimming removed 4 bases from V and 3 bases from J, with 10 bases in between. The CDR3 loop spans 14 amino acids. Germline loops: CDR1 SGHVS, CDR2 FQNEAQ. The CDR3 loop is CASSSRRFNQPQHF. The CDR3 DNA sequence: TGTGCCAGCAGCTCCCGACGGTTCAATCAGCCCCAGCATTTT.

The chain has TRBV7-9 and TRBJ2-1; 9 bases fit TRBD2. The CDR3 runs 16 residues. V shed 2 bases and J 7 bases; nucleotides not matched to a gene: 9. Per the germline V gene, CDR1 is SEHNR and CDR2 is FQNEAQ (reference sequence). The CDR3 is CASSLIAGAPVNEQFF. The CDR3 bases are TGTGCCAGCAGCTTAATAGCGGGAGCTCCAGTAAATGAGCAGTTCTTC. The variable domain in full, completed from reference TRBV7-9 and TRBJ2-1, reads DTGVSQNPRHKITKRGQNVTFRCDPISEHNRLYWYRQTLGQGPEFLTYFQNEAQLEKSRLLSDRFSAERPKGSFSTLEIQRTEQGDSAMYLCASSLIAGAPVNEQFFGPGTRLTVL.

This clone was found a few times. The V gene is TRBV12-5, the J gene TRBJ1-1, with D perhaps matching TRBD1 (6 bases). CDR1 LGHNT and CDR2 FRNRAP come from the germline V gene. V lost 3 bases and J lost 1, with 9 bases in between. The CDR3 covers 14 residues. As DNA, the CDR3 is TGTGCTAGTGGTTTACAGGGATCGAACACTGAAGCTTTCTTT. It is translated as CASGLQGSNTEAFF.

This clone appeared once. Other DNA sequences in this sample translate to the same CDR3. The chain employs TRBV18 and TRBJ2-7; no firm D call. CDR1 KGHSH and CDR2 LQKENI come from the germline V gene. The CDR3 covers 13 residues. Trimming pared 3 bases from V and 2 bases from J, leaving 8 bases between. CDR3 in DNA: TGTGCCAGCTCACCTGCCGGCGCCTACGAGCAGTACGTC. It yields the protein CASSPAGAYEQYV.

The chain employs TRBV7-2 and TRBJ2-6; 9 positions agree with TRBD1. Germline-derived CDR1 and CDR2 are SGHTA and FQGNSA. The J segment lost 2 bases and the V segment lost 5 bases, leaving 7 bases of the junction unmatched. CDR3 length: 17 residues. In nucleotides, the CDR3 is TGTGCCAGCAGCGAGAGGGACAGGGTGACTGGGGCCAACGTCCTGACTTTC. It encodes CASSERDRVTGANVLTF.

This chain joins TRBV27 and TRBJ2-5; 7 bases line up with TRBD2. The CDR3 covers 13 residues. V shed 6 bases, J shed 4 bases, and the junction held 5 bases outside the gene matches. Germline assignment: CDR1 MNHEY and CDR2 SMNVEV (reference sequence). CDR3 protein: CASRAWGGETQYF. CDR3 coding DNA: TGTGCCAGCAGGGCGTGGGGGGGAGAGACCCAGTACTTC.